This record concerns one T cell receptor (beta chain) sequence. In its sample, this clone was seen once. No antigen is known for it. Per-base quality was not reported, and no clone a single base away is much larger than it. V and J are truncated by 3 bases and 4 bases respectively, leaving an intervening sequence of 20 bases. Including the terminal cysteine and phenylalanine, the CDR3 comprises 17 residues. The CDR3 DNA has 51 bases and is translated from base 1. CDR1 and CDR2 are drawn from the germline V gene: MGHRA, YSYEKL. Each collaborating institution followed its own protocols to collect whole blood in K2EDTA tubes. Collaborator samples were shipped for TCRbeta analysis as frozen whole blood, isolated PBMCs, or DNA extracted from either sample type. These data come from a study of blood T cell repertoires in COVID-19 (dated by TCRdb to the early 2020s). With respect to the entire study: The collaborator samples originated in the United States, Italy and Spain and spanned the acute and convalescent phases of COVID-19. The prospective study material was composed of cDNA or gDNA derived from T cells, B-cell-depleted T cells, or PBMCs. Deeply sampled blood TCRbeta repertoires from subjects exposed to, actively infected with, or recovered from COVID-19 were included in the dataset. The repertoires were released in a freely available public database intended as a resource for research on the immune response to SARS-CoV-2. The samples were drawn from two sources: the first 160 participants of the ongoing ImmuneRACE study, and 1,000 to 1,500 subjects contributed by 6 global collaborators. A de-identified subject ID, COVID-19 status, age in years and sex were almost always included in the sample metadata. Where available, HLA class I and class II types were taken from metadata supplied by the sample provider and were not determined by assay-based typing.

On the study overall, not on this receptor specifically: The quantity of clinical and demographic metadata differed by source and by participant and was supplied without curation.

TCRbeta CDR3 regions were amplified from genomic DNA using the immunoSEQ Assay, a bias-controlled multiplex PCR. In the original analysis: Nucleated cell counts per sample were estimated from amplification of reference gene primers within the assay. To quantify the absolute abundance of each unique TCRbeta CDR3 rearrangement, sequence reads were collapsed and filtered. For each sample, productive Simpson clonality was calculated as the square root of Simpson's diversity index across productive rearrangements. TCRdb's version of the immuneACCESS table is confined to in-frame rearrangements and falls short of the full clone set. An unresolved V gene accounts for under half of the shortfall where checked; the remainder is of unknown origin. D and trimming come from the DNA, and the V and J calls and clone size come from that table. The sample contains tens of thousands of clones, about 85% of them found a single time. The ten largest clonotypes hold roughly an eighth of the sample.

The material sequenced was peripheral blood. The sequence came from a human donor in a cohort sampled during active COVID-19. The chain is encoded by TRBV4-1 joined to TRBJ2-3; the D region possibly corresponds to TRBD1 (5 bases align). In nucleotides, the sequence is TGCGCCAGCAGCCATCCCCGGACATCCCCCATCGCAGATACGCAGTATTTT. This yields the protein CASSHPRTSPIADTQYF.